This T cell receptor beta chain was observed in a study of blood T cells in healthy people across ages. The V gene lost 4 bases and the J gene lost 4 bases, with 17 bases spanning the gap. The CDR3 covers 15 residues. Germline lookup yields CDR1 SGHDT and CDR2 YYEEEE. Points on this clonotype: What it recognizes is unknown.

The study's findings and limits: Long-lived and aged donors differed, with more naive CD4+ cells and higher diversity in the long-lived.

With a J-beta primer mix and a sample-barcoded 5' primer, a second PCR ran about 7 to 12 cycles. TCRdb fed the 5' RACE reads into MiXCR, producing one record per CDR3 protein. Found here are hundreds of thousands of distinct CDR3 sequences, 58% of them singletons; the top ten hold roughly 22%. The chain joins TRBV5-6 to TRBJ1-2; D unclear. The clonotype originates from a man between 25 and 39 years old in good health. The specimen sequenced was blood. This chain's CDR3 is CASSALRDGLYGYTF. CDR3 coding DNA: TGTGCCAGCAGCGCCCTAAGAGACGGTCTCTATGGCTACACCTTC.